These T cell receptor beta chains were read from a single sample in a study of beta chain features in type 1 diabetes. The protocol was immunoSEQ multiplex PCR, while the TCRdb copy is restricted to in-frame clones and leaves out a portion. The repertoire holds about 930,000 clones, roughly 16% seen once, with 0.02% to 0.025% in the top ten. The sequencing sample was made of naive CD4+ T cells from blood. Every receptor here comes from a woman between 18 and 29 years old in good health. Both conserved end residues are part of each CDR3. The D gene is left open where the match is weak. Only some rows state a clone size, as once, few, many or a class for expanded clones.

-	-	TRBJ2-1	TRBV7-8	CASHHQGWYNEQFF	TGTGCCAGTCACCATCAGGGGTGGTACAATGAGCAGTTCTTC
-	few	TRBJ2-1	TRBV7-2	CASSKVLGSPSGNEQFF	TGTGCCAGCAGCAAGGTGTTGGGGAGTCCCTCTGGTAATGAGCAGTTCTTC
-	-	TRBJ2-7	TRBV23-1	CASSRNYGGFCFSYEQYF	TGCGCCAGCAGTAGAAACTATGGGGGGTTTTGCTTCTCCTACGAGCAGTACTTC
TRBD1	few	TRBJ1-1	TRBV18	CASSPTDRLNTEAFF	TGTGCCAGCTCACCAACGGACAGGTTGAACACTGAAGCTTTCTTT
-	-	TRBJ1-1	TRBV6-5	CASRYGTLTEAFF	TGTGCCAGCAGATATGGGACACTCACTGAAGCTTTCTTT
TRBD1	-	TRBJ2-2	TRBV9	CASSWTGGYTGELFF	TGTGCCAGCAGCTGGACAGGGGGTTACACCGGGGAGCTGTTTTTT
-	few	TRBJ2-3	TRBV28	CASSFNDGTDTQYF	TGTGCCAGCAGTTTTAACGACGGCACGGATACGCAGTATTTT
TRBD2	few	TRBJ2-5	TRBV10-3	CAIAASGHQETQYF	TGTGCCATCGCGGCTAGCGGGCATCAAGAGACCCAGTACTTC
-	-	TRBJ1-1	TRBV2	CASSSRPAQEAFF	TGTGCCAGCAGTTCGAGGCCTGCGCAGGAAGCTTTCTTT
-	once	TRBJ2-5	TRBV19	CASSTSRGETQYF	TGTGCCAGTAGTACGTCGAGGGGGGAGACCCAGTACTTC
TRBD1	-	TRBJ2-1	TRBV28	CASTGQGVYNEQFF	TGTGCTAGCACAGGACAGGGGGTCTACAATGAGCAGTTCTTC
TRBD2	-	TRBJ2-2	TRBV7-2	CASSTVGGVATGELFF	TGTGCCAGCAGCACGGTGGGGGGGGTTGCCACCGGGGAGCTGTTTTTT
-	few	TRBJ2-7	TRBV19	CASSIPGGHEQYF	TGTGCCAGTAGTATCCCCGGTGGGCACGAGCAGTACTTC
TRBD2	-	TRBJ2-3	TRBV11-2	CASRGLAGAPDTQYF	TGTGCCAGCAGAGGACTAGCGGGAGCCCCAGATACGCAGTATTTT
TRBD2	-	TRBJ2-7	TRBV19	CASKSTSAIYEQYF	TGTGCCAGTAAATCGACTAGCGCAATTTACGAGCAGTACTTC
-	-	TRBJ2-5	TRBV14	CASSQNKPIQGTRRRTQYF	TGTGCCAGCAGCCAAAACAAACCTATCCAGGGGACCCGGAGGAGGACCCAGTACTTC
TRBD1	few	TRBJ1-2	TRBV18	CASSPQGQINYGYTF	TGTGCCAGCTCACCACAGGGACAGATCAACTATGGCTACACCTTC
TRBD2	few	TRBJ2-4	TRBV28	CASSLSSGINIQYF	TGTGCCAGCAGTTTGTCCAGCGGGATAAACATTCAGTACTTC
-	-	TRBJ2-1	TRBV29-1	CSVAGPLQGRTYNEQFF	TGCAGCGTTGCGGGCCCTCTACAGGGGAGGACCTACAATGAGCAGTTCTTC
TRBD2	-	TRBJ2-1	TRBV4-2	CASSQYLAGGRDEQFF	TGTGCCAGCAGCCAATATCTTGCGGGAGGGCGCGATGAGCAGTTCTTC
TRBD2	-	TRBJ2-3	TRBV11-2	CASSLGGLAGSTDTQYF	TGTGCCAGCAGCTTAGGGGGACTAGCGGGAAGCACAGATACGCAGTATTTT
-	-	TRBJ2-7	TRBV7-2	CASSLVEGSYEQYF	TGTGCCAGCAGCTTAGTCGAGGGCTCCTACGAGCAGTACTTC
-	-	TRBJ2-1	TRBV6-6	CASTRERYNEQFF	TGTGCCAGCACTCGGGAGCGGTACAATGAGCAGTTCTTC
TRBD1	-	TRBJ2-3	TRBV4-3	CASGDRATSTDTQYF	TGCGCCAGCGGGGACAGGGCGACTAGCACAGATACGCAGTATTTT
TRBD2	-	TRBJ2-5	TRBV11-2	CASSPRTSGIEETQYF	TGTGCCAGCAGCCCCCGGACTAGCGGAATTGAAGAGACCCAGTACTTC
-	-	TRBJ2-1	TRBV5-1	CASSFLGRDNEQFF	TGCGCCAGCAGCTTCCTAGGGCGGGATAATGAGCAGTTCTTC
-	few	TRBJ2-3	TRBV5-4	CASSLVLTDTQYF	TGTGCCAGCAGCTTGGTTCTGACAGATACGCAGTATTTT
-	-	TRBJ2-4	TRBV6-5	CASTGSTKNIQYF	TGTGCCAGCACGGGGAGCACCAAAAACATTCAGTACTTC
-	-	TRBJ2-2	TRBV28	CASSSGSTNTGELFF	TGTGCCAGCAGTTCTGGCTCTACGAACACCGGGGAGCTGTTTTTT
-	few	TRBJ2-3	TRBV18	CASSPRALSDSTDTQYF	TGTGCCAGCTCACCACGGGCACTATCAGACAGCACAGATACGCAGTATTTT
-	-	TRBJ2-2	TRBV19	CASSKSVAAPTGELFF	TGTGCCAGTAGTAAGTCGGTGGCCGCCCCCACCGGGGAGCTGTTTTTT
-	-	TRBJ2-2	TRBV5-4	CASSLGQPTGELFF	TGTGCCAGCAGCTTGGGACAGCCTACCGGGGAGCTGTTTTTT
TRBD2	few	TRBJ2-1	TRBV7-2	CATTIAGLYNEQFF	TGTGCCACCACTATAGCGGGCCTCTACAATGAGCAGTTCTTC
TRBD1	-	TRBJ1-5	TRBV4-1	CASSQDGQGAAQPQHF	TGCGCCAGCAGCCAAGATGGGCAGGGGGCCGCTCAGCCCCAGCATTTT
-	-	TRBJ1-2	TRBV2	CASSVAPWGYTF	TGTGCCAGCAGTGTAGCCCCGTGGGGCTACACCTTC
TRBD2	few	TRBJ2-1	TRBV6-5	CASSYTSSGKQFF	TGTGCCAGCAGTTACACCTCAAGCGGGAAGCAGTTCTTC
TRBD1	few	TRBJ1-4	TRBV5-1	CASSSGQGANEKLFF	TGCGCCAGCAGCTCGGGACAGGGGGCAAATGAAAAACTGTTTTTT
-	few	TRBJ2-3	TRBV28	CASSLGLIRTDTQYF	TGTGCCAGCAGTTTAGGTCTCATTAGAACAGATACGCAGTATTTT
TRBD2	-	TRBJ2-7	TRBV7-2	CASSVASGIAYEQYF	TGTGCCAGCAGCGTAGCTAGCGGGATCGCCTACGAGCAGTACTTC
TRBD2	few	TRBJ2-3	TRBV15	CATRSSGADTQYF	TGTGCCACCCGGTCTAGCGGTGCAGATACGCAGTATTTT
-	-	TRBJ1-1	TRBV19	CASSRKGHIEAFF	TGTGCCAGTAGTCGAAAAGGGCACATTGAAGCTTTCTTT
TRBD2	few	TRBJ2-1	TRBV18	CASSPPSSGRYNEQFF	TGTGCCAGCTCACCACCGTCAAGCGGGAGGTACAATGAGCAGTTCTTC
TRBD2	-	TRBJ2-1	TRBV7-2	CASSPIPGGRAVREQFF	TGTGCCAGCAGCCCCATTCCCGGCGGGAGGGCTGTAAGGGAGCAGTTCTTC
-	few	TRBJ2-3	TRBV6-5	CASSYSWRAEDTQYF	TGTGCCAGCAGTTACTCTTGGCGGGCTGAAGATACGCAGTATTTT
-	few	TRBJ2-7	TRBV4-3	CASSPQVGSSYEQYF	TGCGCCAGCAGCCCACAAGTCGGGAGCTCCTACGAGCAGTACTTC
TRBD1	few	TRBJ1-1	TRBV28	CASSLDRATAFF	TGTGCCAGCAGTTTAGACAGGGCTACAGCTTTCTTT
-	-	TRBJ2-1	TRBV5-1	CASSPLDGRYNEQFF	TGCGCCAGCAGCCCCCTGGATGGGCGGTACAATGAGCAGTTCTTC
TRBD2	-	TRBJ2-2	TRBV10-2	CASSFLAGGENTGELFF	TGCGCCAGCAGTTTTCTAGCGGGAGGGGAGAACACCGGGGAGCTGTTTTTT